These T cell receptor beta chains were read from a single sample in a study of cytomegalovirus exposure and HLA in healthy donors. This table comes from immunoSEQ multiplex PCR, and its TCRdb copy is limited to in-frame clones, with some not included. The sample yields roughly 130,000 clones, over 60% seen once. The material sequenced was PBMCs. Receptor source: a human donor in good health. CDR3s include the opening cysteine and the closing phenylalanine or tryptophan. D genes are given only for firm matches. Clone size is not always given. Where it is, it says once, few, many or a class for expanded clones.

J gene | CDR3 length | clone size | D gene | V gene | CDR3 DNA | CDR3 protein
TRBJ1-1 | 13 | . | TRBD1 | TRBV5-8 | TGTGCCAGCAGCTTGTACAGGGGCCATGAAGCTTTCTTT | CASSLYRGHEAFF
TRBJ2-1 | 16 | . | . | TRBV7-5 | TGTGTCAGTAAGGGGGGACTAGCGGAACCCTACAATGAGCAGTTCTTC | CVSKGGLAEPYNEQFF
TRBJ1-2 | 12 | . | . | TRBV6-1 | TGTGCCAGCAGTGAGCCCGGGTTTGGCTACACCTTC | CASSEPGFGYTF
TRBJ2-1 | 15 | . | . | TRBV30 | TGTGCCTGGAGTGTTCCCTCCCCCGCCTACAATGAGCAGTTCTTC | CAWSVPSPAYNEQFF
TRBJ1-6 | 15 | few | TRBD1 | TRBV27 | TGTGCCAGCAGGGCGACAGGGGGCTATAATTCACCCCTCCACTTT | CASRATGGYNSPLHF
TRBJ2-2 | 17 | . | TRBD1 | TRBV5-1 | TGTGCCAGCAGTTCGGGCCGGACAGGGGGCAGCACCGGGGAGCTGTTTTTT | CASSSGRTGGSTGELFF
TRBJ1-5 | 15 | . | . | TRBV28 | TGTGCCAGCAGTTTCATAGTTAGGGGCAGTCAGCCCCAGCATTTT | CASSFIVRGSQPQHF
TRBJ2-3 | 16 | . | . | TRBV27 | TGTGCCAGCAAAGAACTTGGGGTGACAGTCACAGATACGCAGTATTTT | CASKELGVTVTDTQYF
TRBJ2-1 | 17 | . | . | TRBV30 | TGTGCCTGGAGTCGGTGGTCCTCTCCGAGCTCCTACAATGAGCAGTTCTTC | CAWSRWSSPSSYNEQFF
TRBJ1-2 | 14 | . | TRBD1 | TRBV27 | TGTGCCAGCAGTCCCCGACAGGGTAACTATGGCTACACCTTC | CASSPRQGNYGYTF